This TCR beta chain was sequenced in a study of T cells in Graves' hyperthyroidism and ophthalmopathy. Regarding the study as a whole: Ophthalmopathy was identified by the model a median about 6 months ahead of onset.

Fresh peripheral blood, roughly 9.8 ml of it, supplied the PBMCs. Per the germline V gene, CDR1 is SGHTA and CDR2 is FQGNSA. Trimming removed 1 base from V and 4 bases from J; junction bases left unmatched: 3. This CDR3 spans 14 amino acids. This clonotype was detected ten times or more. The antigen remains unidentified. RNA transcripts were the template for amplifying TCR beta CDR3 regions. TCR CDR3 underwent first-round RT-PCR with the HTBI primer set. Using its own MiXCR run on the multiplex PCR reads, TCRdb lists one record per CDR3 protein. The table lists hundreds of thousands of distinct CDR3 sequences, around 14% of them singletons.

J is TRBJ1-1 and V is TRBV7-2, with TRBD1 matching over 7 bases. What was sequenced was blood. The sequence came from a woman in her late teens or twenties with Graves' hyperthyroidism that later progressed to Graves' ophthalmopathy. CDR3 coding DNA: TGTGCCAGCAGCTTAGGGGCAGGGGGCACTGAAGCTTTCTTT. Protein sequence: CASSLGAGGTEAFF.